This T cell receptor (beta chain) was identified during a study of T cells in Graves' hyperthyroidism and ophthalmopathy. Study at large: Peripheral blood was obtained at initial diagnosis, preceding any treatment.

The CDR3 length is 14 residues. CDR1 MNHNS and CDR2 SASEGT come from the germline V gene. The V and J ends lost 6 bases and 6 bases, in that order; junction bases with no gene match: 5. Participants, patients aged 18 to 65, had newly diagnosed hyperthyroidism with a duration under 2 months. Uncontrolled infection, other autoimmune disease, pregnancy or lactation excluded patients. The investigators amplified TCR beta CDR3 regions from RNA transcripts. The HTBI set primed first-round TCR CDR3 RT-PCR. TCRdb re-called the multiplex PCR reads with MiXCR, one entry per CDR3 protein. The sample records about 420,000 distinct CDR3 sequences, approximately 15% being singletons. This clonotype showed up many times.

This chain joins TRBV6-1 and TRBJ1-4; TRBD1 aligns across 9 bases. Sequenced: blood. This TCR came from a woman between 18 and 30 years old with Graves' hyperthyroidism. The CDR3, as DNA: TGTGCCAGCAGAAAGGACAGGGGTCATGAAAAACTGTTTTTT. This sequence encodes CASRKDRGHEKLFF.